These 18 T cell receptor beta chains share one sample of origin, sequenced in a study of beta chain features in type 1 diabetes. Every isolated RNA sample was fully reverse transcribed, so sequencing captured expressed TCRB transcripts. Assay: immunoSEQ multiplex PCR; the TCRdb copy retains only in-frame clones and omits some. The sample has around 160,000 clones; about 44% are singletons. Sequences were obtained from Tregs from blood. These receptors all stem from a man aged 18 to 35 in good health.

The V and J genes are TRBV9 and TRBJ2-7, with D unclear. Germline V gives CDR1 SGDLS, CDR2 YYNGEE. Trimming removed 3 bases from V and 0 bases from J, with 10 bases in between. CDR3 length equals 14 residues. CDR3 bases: TGTGCCAGCAGCGAGTCACTGAACTCCTACGAGCAGTACTTC. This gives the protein CASSESLNSYEQYF.

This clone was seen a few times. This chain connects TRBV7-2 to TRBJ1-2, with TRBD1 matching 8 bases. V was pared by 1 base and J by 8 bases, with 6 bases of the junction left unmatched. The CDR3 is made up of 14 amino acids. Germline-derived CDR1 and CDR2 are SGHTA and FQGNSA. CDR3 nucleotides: TGTGCCAGCAGCTTAGGGGGGACAGGAGGGGGCTACACCTTC. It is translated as CASSLGGTGGGYTF.

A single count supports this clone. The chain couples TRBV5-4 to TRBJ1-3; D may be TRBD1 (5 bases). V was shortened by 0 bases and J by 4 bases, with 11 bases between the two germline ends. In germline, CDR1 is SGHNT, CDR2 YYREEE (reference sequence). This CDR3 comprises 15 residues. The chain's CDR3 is CASSLVAGSGNTIYF. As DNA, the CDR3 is TGTGCCAGCAGCTTGGTGGCAGGGTCCGGAAACACCATATATTTT.

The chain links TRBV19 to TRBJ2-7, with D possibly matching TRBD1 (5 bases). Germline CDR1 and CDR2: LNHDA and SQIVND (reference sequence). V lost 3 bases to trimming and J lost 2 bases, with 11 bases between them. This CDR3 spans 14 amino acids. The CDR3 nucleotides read TGTGCCAGTAGTATTGGGGCCCAGACCTACGAGCAGTACTTC. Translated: CASSIGAQTYEQYF. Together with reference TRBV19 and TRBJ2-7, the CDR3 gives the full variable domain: DGGITQSPKYLFRKEGQNVTLSCEQNLNHDAMYWYRQDPGQGLRLIYYSQIVNDFQKGDIAEGYSVSREKKESFPLTVTSAQKNPTAFYLCASSIGAQTYEQYFGPGTRLTVT.

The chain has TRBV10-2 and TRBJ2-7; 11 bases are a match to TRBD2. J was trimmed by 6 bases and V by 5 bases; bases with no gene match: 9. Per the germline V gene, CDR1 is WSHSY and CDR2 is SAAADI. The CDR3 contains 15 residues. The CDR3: CASSNGASGRTEQYF. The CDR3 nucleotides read TGCGCCAGCAGTAATGGGGCTAGCGGGAGGACCGAGCAGTACTTC.

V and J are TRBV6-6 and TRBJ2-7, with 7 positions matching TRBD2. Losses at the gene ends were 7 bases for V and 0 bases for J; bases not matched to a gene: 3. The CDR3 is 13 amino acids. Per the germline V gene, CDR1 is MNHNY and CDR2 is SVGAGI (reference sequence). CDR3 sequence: CASTRGSSYEQYF. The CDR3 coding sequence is TGTGCCAGCACTCGCGGGAGCTCCTACGAGCAGTACTTC.

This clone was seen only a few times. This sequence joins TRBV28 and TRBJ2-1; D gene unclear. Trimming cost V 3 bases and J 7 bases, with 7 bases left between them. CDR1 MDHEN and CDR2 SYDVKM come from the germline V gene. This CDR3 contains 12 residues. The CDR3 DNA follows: TGTGCCAGCAGTTTCTATTGGAATGAGCAGTTCTTC. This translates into CASSFYWNEQFF.

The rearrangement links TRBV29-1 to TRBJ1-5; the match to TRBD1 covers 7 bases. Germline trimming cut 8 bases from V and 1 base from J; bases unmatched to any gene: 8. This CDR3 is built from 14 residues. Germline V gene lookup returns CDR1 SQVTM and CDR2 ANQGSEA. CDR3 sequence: CSTRQGESNQPQHF. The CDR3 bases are TGCAGCACCCGACAGGGCGAGAGCAATCAGCCCCAGCATTTT. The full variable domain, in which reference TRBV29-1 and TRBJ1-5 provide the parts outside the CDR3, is SAVISQKPSRDICQRGTSLTIQCQVDSQVTMMFWYRQQPGQSLTLIATANQGSEATYESGFVIDKFPISRPNLTFSTLTVSNMSPEDSSIYLCSTRQGESNQPQHFGDGTRLSIL.

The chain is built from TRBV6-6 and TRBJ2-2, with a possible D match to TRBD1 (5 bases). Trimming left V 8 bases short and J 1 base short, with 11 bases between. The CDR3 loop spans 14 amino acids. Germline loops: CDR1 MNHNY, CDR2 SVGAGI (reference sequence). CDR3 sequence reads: CASGAFKNTGELFF. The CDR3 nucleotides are TGTGCCAGCGGGGCATTTAAGAACACCGGGGAGCTGTTTTTT.

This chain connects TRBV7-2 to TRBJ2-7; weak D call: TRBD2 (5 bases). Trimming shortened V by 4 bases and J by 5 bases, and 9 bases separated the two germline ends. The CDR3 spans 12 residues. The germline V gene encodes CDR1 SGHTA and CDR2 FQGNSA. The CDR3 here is CASSWAGDEQYF. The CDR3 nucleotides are TGTGCCAGCAGCTGGGCCGGGGACGAGCAGTACTTC.

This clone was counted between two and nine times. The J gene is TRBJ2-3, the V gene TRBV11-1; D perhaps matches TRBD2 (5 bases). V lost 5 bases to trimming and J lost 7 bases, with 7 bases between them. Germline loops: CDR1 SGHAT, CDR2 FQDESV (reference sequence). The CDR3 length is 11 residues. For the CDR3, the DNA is TGTGCCAGCAGCCGAGGGTATACGCAGTATTTT. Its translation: CASSRGYTQYF. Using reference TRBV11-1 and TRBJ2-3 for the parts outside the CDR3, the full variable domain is EAEVAQSPRYKITEKSQAVAFWCDPISGHATLYWYRQILGQGPELLVQFQDESVVDDSQLPKDRFSAERLKGVDSTLKIQPAELGDSAMYLCASSRGYTQYFGPGTRLTVL.

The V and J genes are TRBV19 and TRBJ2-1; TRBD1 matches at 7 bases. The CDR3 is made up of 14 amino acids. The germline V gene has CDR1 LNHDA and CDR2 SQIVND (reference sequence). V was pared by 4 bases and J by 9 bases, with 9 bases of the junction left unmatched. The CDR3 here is CASSKGAIVAEQFF. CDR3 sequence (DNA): TGTGCCAGTAGTAAGGGGGCTATCGTTGCTGAGCAGTTCTTC.

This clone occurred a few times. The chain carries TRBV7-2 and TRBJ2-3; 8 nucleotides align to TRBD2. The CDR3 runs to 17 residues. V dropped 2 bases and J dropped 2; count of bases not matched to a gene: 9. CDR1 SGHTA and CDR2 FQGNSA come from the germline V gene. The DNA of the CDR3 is TGTGCCAGCAGCTTAAGGCTAGCGGGTTCTTTCACAGATACGCAGTATTTT. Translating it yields CASSLRLAGSFTDTQYF.

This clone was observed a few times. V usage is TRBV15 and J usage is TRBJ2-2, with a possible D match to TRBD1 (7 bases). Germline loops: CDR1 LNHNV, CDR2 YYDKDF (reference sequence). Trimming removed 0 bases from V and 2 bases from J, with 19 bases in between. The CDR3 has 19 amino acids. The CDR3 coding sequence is TGTGCCACCAGCAGAGATCAGAGCAGGGGGGCGCTCAACACCGGGGAGCTGTTTTTT. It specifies CATSRDQSRGALNTGELFF. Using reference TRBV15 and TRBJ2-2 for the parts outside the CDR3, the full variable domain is DAMVIQNPRYQVTQFGKPVTLSCSQTLNHNVMYWYQQKSSQAPKLLFHYYDKDFNNEADTPDNFQSRRPNTSFCFLDIRSPGLGDTAMYLCATSRDQSRGALNTGELFFGEGSRLTVL.

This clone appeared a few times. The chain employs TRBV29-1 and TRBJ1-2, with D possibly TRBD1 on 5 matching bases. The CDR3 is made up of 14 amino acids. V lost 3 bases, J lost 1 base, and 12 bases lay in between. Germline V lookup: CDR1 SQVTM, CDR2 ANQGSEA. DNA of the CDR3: TGCAGCGTTGACTTTGGGAGGGGTAACTATGGCTACACCTTC. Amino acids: CSVDFGRGNYGYTF.

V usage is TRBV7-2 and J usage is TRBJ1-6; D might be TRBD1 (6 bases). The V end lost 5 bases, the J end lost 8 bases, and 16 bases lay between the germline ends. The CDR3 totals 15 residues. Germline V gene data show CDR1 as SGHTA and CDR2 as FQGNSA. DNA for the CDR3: TGTGCCAGCAGCCCTCATACAGGGTCGGATTCACCCCTCCACTTT. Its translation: CASSPHTGSDSPLHF.

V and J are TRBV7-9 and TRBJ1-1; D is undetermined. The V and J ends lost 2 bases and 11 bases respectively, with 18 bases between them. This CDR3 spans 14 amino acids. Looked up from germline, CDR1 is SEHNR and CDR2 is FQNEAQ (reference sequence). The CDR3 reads CASSLSRGTARAFF. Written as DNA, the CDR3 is TGTGCCAGCAGCTTATCTCGGGGAACCGCAAGGGCTTTCTTT.

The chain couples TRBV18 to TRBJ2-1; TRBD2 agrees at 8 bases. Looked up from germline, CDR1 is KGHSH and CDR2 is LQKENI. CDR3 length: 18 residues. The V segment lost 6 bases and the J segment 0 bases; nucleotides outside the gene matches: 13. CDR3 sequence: CASSRSRLAGSSYNEQFF. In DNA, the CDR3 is TGTGCCAGCTCCCGAAGCCGGCTAGCGGGCAGCTCCTACAATGAGCAGTTCTTC.